This TCR beta chain was sequenced for a study of cytomegalovirus exposure and HLA in healthy donors. The V end was cut by 0 bases, the J end by 1 base, with 14 bases between. Germline CDR1 reads MGHRA; CDR2 reads YSYEKL. There are 17 residues in the CDR3. Notes on the study in general: Reported performance of the classifier showed diagnosis of cytomegalovirus status with high specificity and sensitivity. Within the 130 or so validation repertoires, first-cohort TCR clusters tended to co-occur, according to a later analysis. TCR sequences were mostly rare, though some public TCRs occurred in many donors.

Sequencing was performed with immunoSEQ multiplex PCR; in TCRdb, only in-frame clones are kept and a portion is missing. The table records 180,000 or so clones, 75% to 85% of them present only once. While the first cohort had 600 to 800 subjects, the donors belonged to the separate validation cohort of over a hundred subjects. A remark on this clone: Its specificity is unknown.

The genes are TRBV4-1 and TRBJ2-3, with D tentatively TRBD2 (6 bases). This clonotype originated in a woman in her thirties in good health and CMV-seropositive. The sample was PBMCs. The CDR3 loop reads CASSQETMASGTDTQYF. The CDR3 DNA reads as TGCGCCAGCAGCCAAGAGACTATGGCTAGCGGCACAGATACGCAGTATTTT.